This T cell receptor beta chain was captured by sequencing in a study of shared clonotypes between healthy human individuals. The germline V and J ends were trimmed by 2 bases and 5 bases, with 16 bases remaining between them. The CDR3 sequence is 15 residues long. From germline, CDR1 is SGHRS and CDR2 YFSETQ. Concerning this clone itself: Its target is not known.

Points from the study as a whole: The naive CD4 repertoires of several donors were compared, and around 5.1% of clonotypes were shared. Memory subsets generally showed lower estimated richness than naive subsets.

Profiling relied on immunoSEQ multiplex PCR, and the TCRdb table lists in-frame clones only, not all of them. The sample lists about 110,000 clones, 68% occurring once. The chain combines TRBV5-1 with TRBJ1-2; D not certain. This receptor was taken from a woman younger than 45 in good health. The sequenced material came from memory CD8+ T cells sorted from blood. Described subset: CD45RO+ cells pooled with CCR7-negative TemRA cells. In DNA, the CDR3 is TGCGCCAGCAGCTTTGGACTATCCGCCTATTATGGCTACACCTTC. Residues: CASSFGLSAYYGYTF. The full variable domain, its missing parts supplied by reference TRBV5-1 and TRBJ1-2, is KAGVTQTPRYLIKTRGQQVTLSCSPISGHRSVSWYQQTPGQGLQFLFEYFSETQRNKGNFPGRFSGRQFSNSRSEMNVSTLELGDSALYLCASSFGLSAYYGYTFGSGTRLTVV.